Following are 32 T cell receptor beta chains from one sample sequenced in a study of blood T cell repertoires in COVID-19. Measured with immunoSEQ multiplex PCR; TCRdb has only the in-frame clones, and not every one. The repertoire consists of fewer than 200,000 clones, with 70% to 90% occurring once and the leading ten covering approximately 25%. Material for sequencing was PBMCs or T cells enriched from blood (not recorded which). Receptors originate from a woman aged 35 to 49 in a cohort exposed to, infected with or recovered from COVID-19 (not recorded which).

V usage is TRBV18 and J usage is TRBJ1-2; a possible D gene is TRBD1 (6 bases). This CDR3 has 15 residues. Trimming took off 0 bases at V and 3 bases at J, with 11 bases between the two ends. Germline V gene lookup returns CDR1 KGHSH and CDR2 LQKENI. The CDR3 bases are TGTGCCAGCTCACCACCTTTAACAGGGTACTATGGCTACACCTTC. Translating gives CASSPPLTGYYGYTF.

The gene calls are TRBV7-2 and TRBJ1-3, with no clear D. The CDR3 has 14 amino acids. Per germline, CDR1 SGHTA and CDR2 FQGNSA. Trimming removed 5 bases at V and 0 bases at J, with 8 bases between. The CDR3 reads CASSDGSSGNTIYF. The CDR3, as DNA: TGTGCCAGCAGCGACGGGAGCTCTGGAAACACCATATATTTT.

The V gene is TRBV29-1, the J gene TRBJ1-1; TRBD1 matches 8 bases. Germline V gene lookup returns CDR1 SQVTM and CDR2 ANQGSEA. V lost 5 bases to trimming and J lost 8 bases; unmatched junction nucleotides: 10. The CDR3 is made up of 13 amino acids. The CDR3 DNA is TGCAGCGTTCCTCGTACAGGGGGATTGGAAGCTTTCTTT. Its translation: CSVPRTGGLEAFF.

This clone was found once. The rearrangement joins TRBV30 to TRBJ1-1; 10 nucleotides align to TRBD1. Germline assignment: CDR1 GTSNPN and CDR2 SVGIG (reference sequence). After removal of 3 bases from V and 5 bases from J, the junction contained 6 bases not matched to a gene. This CDR3 has 14 amino acids. DNA for the CDR3: TGTGCCTGGAGGGGACAGGGGCAGTGGACTGAAGCTTTCTTT. Protein product: CAWRGQGQWTEAFF.

V and J are TRBV19 and TRBJ2-7, with 10 nucleotides matching TRBD2. Germline assignment: CDR1 LNHDA and CDR2 SQIVND (reference sequence). V dropped 5 bases and J dropped 1; count of bases not matched to a gene: 2. The CDR3 sequence is 14 residues long. The CDR3 DNA reads TGTGCCAGTAGTCATAGCGGGGGGTCCTACGAGCAGTACTTC. Protein sequence: CASSHSGGSYEQYF.

This chain uses TRBV6-5 with TRBJ1-2; D unresolved. This CDR3 region has 14 residues. Trimming took off 1 base at V and 2 bases at J, with 8 bases between the two ends. Germline V gene sequence: CDR1 MNHEY, CDR2 SVGAGI. As DNA, the CDR3 is TGTGCCAGCAGTTACTATGGGGAGAACTATGGCTACACCTTC. Amino acids: CASSYYGENYGYTF.

This chain uses TRBV4-2 with TRBJ1-2, with D tentatively TRBD1 (6 bases). The CDR3 has 16 residues. Germline loops: CDR1 LGHNA, CDR2 YNFKEQ. Trimming left V 3 bases short and J 4 bases short, with 18 bases between. CDR3 DNA: TGTGCCAGCAGCCAGCAGACAGGTGGGCTGCGCTATGGCTACACCTTC. Encoded protein: CASSQQTGGLRYGYTF.

The CDR3 region has the DNA TGTGCCAGCAGCCCCCTAACCGGGACAGCTGGCGAGCAGTACTTC. It translates to CASSPLTGTAGEQYF. The gene calls are TRBV7-6 and TRBJ2-7; the match to TRBD1 covers 7 bases. Germline V CDR1 and CDR2: SGHVS, FNYEAQ. V shed 5 bases and J 6 bases; nucleotides not matched to a gene: 13. The CDR3 has 15 residues.

J is TRBJ2-5 and V is TRBV9, with 12 bases that match TRBD2. The CDR3 is 17 residues long. After removal of 0 bases from V and 5 bases from J, the junction contained 8 bases not matched to a gene. Germline V gives CDR1 SGDLS, CDR2 YYNGEE. The CDR3 DNA follows: TGTGCCAGCAGCGTAGCTAGCGGGAGGGCTATGGGGGAGACCCAGTACTTC. Translation gives CASSVASGRAMGETQYF.

This clone appeared a few times. The DNA of the CDR3 is TGTGCCAGCGGACAGGACAGGGGTGTCGCAGATACGCAGTATTTT. Encoded protein: CASGQDRGVADTQYF. The chain has TRBV2 and TRBJ2-3, with TRBD1 matching over 9 bases. Germline loops: CDR1 SNHLY, CDR2 FYNNEI. This CDR3 contains 15 residues. V shed 8 bases and J 4 bases; nucleotides not matched to a gene: 10.

The chain uses TRBV2 and TRBJ2-2; TRBD1 matches 8 bases. The CDR3 totals 16 residues. Per the germline V gene, CDR1 is SNHLY and CDR2 is FYNNEI. After removal of 3 bases from V and 4 bases from J, the junction contained 7 bases not matched to a gene. CDR3 DNA: TGTGCCAGCAGTGACGACAGGGGTAGTAGCACCGGGGAGCTGTTTTTT. Its protein product is CASSDDRGSSTGELFF.

This clone appeared a single time. This sequence joins TRBV13 and TRBJ1-3, with TRBD1 matching over 9 bases. Trimming cost V 5 bases and J 7 bases; bases outside gene matches: 9. The germline V gene encodes CDR1 PRHDT and CDR2 FYEKMQ (reference sequence). The CDR3 consists of 15 residues. The chain's CDR3 is CASSVTGGAGNTIYF. Written as DNA, the CDR3 is TGTGCCAGCAGCGTCACAGGGGGCGCGGGGAACACCATATATTTT.

The chain couples TRBV6-5 to TRBJ1-1; tentative D call: TRBD1 (5 bases). The CDR3 totals 15 residues. Per germline, CDR1 MNHEY and CDR2 SVGAGI. Trimming removed 4 bases at V and 1 base at J, with 13 bases between. CDR3 region: CASSSTRQGNTEAFF. The DNA for the CDR3 is TGTGCCAGCAGTTCTACCCGGCAGGGGAACACTGAAGCTTTCTTT.

This clone was recorded a few times. This sequence joins TRBV2 and TRBJ1-2, with 7 bases matching TRBD1. The V segment lost 7 bases and the J segment 4 bases; nucleotides outside the gene matches: 12. Germline-derived CDR1 and CDR2 are SNHLY and FYNNEI. The CDR3 is 15 residues long. The CDR3: CASNSDRAFIYGYTF. In DNA form, the CDR3 reads TGTGCCAGCAACTCCGACAGGGCCTTCATCTATGGCTACACCTTC.

The J gene is TRBJ2-5, the V gene TRBV13; perhaps TRBD2 as D (6 bases). Germline-derived CDR1 and CDR2 are PRHDT and FYEKMQ (reference sequence). Trimming took off 5 bases at V and 2 bases at J, with 15 bases between the two ends. The CDR3 length is 15 residues. The CDR3 nucleotides are TGTGCCAGCAGCCCCAGTCACGGGGGACAAGAGACCCAGTACTTC. It translates to CASSPSHGGQETQYF.

The rearrangement joins TRBV28 to TRBJ1-2, with a tentative D call TRBD1 (5 bases). Trimming took off 3 bases at V and 6 bases at J, with 20 bases between the two ends. The germline V gene has CDR1 MDHEN and CDR2 SYDVKM. The CDR3 is made up of 16 amino acids. DNA for the CDR3: TGTGCCAGCAGTTTGTCAGTGATAGGGGTGGAAGATGGCTACACCTTC. Its protein is CASSLSVIGVEDGYTF.

This chain connects TRBV6-6 to TRBJ2-3; possibly TRBD2 for D (7 bases). In germline, CDR1 is MNHNY, CDR2 SVGAGI (reference sequence). The CDR3 is 15 residues long. With 6 bases removed from V and 4 bases from J, the gap between germline ends came to 17 bases. CDR3 in amino acids: CASSPSGGGADTQYF. The CDR3 region has the DNA TGTGCCAGCAGCCCCTCGGGGGGCGGGGCAGATACGCAGTATTTT.

V and J are TRBV27 and TRBJ2-1; 7 bases line up with TRBD2. V shed 7 bases, J shed 2 bases, and the junction held 11 bases outside the gene matches. The CDR3 runs to 16 residues. The germline V gene has CDR1 MNHEY and CDR2 SMNVEV (reference sequence). The CDR3 DNA follows: TGTGCCAGCACCGCGGGGGAGGTACCCCCCTACAATGAGCAGTTCTTC. Protein: CASTAGEVPPYNEQFF.

The chain recombines TRBV11-2 with TRBJ1-2, with 8 positions matching TRBD1. CDR1 is SGHAT, CDR2 FQNNGV, per germline. This CDR3 has 15 residues. Trimming removed 1 base from V and 3 bases from J; junction bases left unmatched: 4. CDR3 amino acids: CASSLGTGPDYGYTF. The DNA for the CDR3 is TGTGCCAGCAGCTTAGGGACAGGGCCTGACTATGGCTACACCTTC.

This clone was observed a few times. The chain uses TRBV18 and TRBJ1-1, with TRBD1 matching 9 bases. This CDR3 spans 14 amino acids. In germline, CDR1 is KGHSH, CDR2 LQKENI. Trimming removed 3 bases from V and 3 bases from J; junction bases left unmatched: 2. The CDR3 protein is CASSPGTGYTEAFF. CDR3 DNA sequence: TGTGCCAGCTCACCTGGGACAGGGTACACTGAAGCTTTCTTT. Filled out from reference TRBV18 and TRBJ1-1, the complete variable domain reads NAGVMQNPRHLVRRRGQEARLRCSPMKGHSHVYWYRQLPEEGLKFMVYLQKENIIDESGMPKERFSAEFPKEGPSILRIQQVVRGDSAAYFCASSPGTGYTEAFFGQGTRLTVV.

The chain uses TRBV5-4 and TRBJ1-1, with no clear D. The germline V gene has CDR1 SGHNT and CDR2 YYREEE (reference sequence). There are 14 residues in the CDR3. V was cut by 4 bases and J by 1 base, with 11 bases left in between. The CDR3 loop reads CASSPPFPNTEAFF. DNA of the CDR3: TGTGCCAGCAGCCCCCCGTTTCCGAACACTGAAGCTTTCTTT.

This clone was counted only a few times. The genes are TRBV5-1 and TRBJ2-1; tentative D call: TRBD1 (5 bases). This CDR3 spans 14 amino acids. Germline V CDR1 and CDR2: SGHRS, YFSETQ. The V and J ends lost 1 base and 7 bases respectively, with 12 bases between them. The CDR3 DNA reads TGCGCCAGCAGCTTGATAGGGGTAATGAATGAGCAGTTCTTC. This translates into CASSLIGVMNEQFF.

J is TRBJ1-5 and V is TRBV5-1; possible D gene TRBD1, 5 bases. Per the germline V gene, CDR1 is SGHRS and CDR2 is YFSETQ. The CDR3 loop spans 15 amino acids. V dropped 2 bases and J dropped 0 bases, with 9 bases sitting between them. CDR3 sequence: CASSFGGDSNQPQHF. CDR3 DNA sequence: TGCGCCAGCAGCTTTGGGGGGGATAGCAATCAGCCCCAGCATTTT. Full variable domain (remainder filled in from reference TRBV5-1 and TRBJ1-5): KAGVTQTPRYLIKTRGQQVTLSCSPISGHRSVSWYQQTPGQGLQFLFEYFSETQRNKGNFPGRFSGRQFSNSRSEMNVSTLELGDSALYLCASSFGGDSNQPQHFGDGTRLSIL.

Points on this clone: The identical CDR3 is also encoded by other nucleotide sequences in the sample. The V and J genes are TRBV2 and TRBJ1-3, with D perhaps TRBD1 (5 bases). CDR1 is SNHLY, CDR2 FYNNEI, per germline. This CDR3 has 14 amino acids. With 4 bases removed from V and 2 bases from J, the gap between germline ends came to 9 bases. This chain's CDR3 is CASSGQGAGNTIYF. The DNA for the CDR3 is TGTGCCAGCAGTGGTCAAGGGGCTGGAAACACCATATATTTT.

The V and J genes are TRBV18 and TRBJ1-3; D might be TRBD1 (5 bases). V shed 0 bases and J shed 0 bases, with 15 bases lying between them. Per the germline V gene, CDR1 is KGHSH and CDR2 is LQKENI. The CDR3 loop spans 18 amino acids. CDR3 in DNA: TGTGCCAGCTCACCACCGAGGGGACGGGAGATCTCTGGAAACACCATATATTTT. Translating gives CASSPPRGREISGNTIYF.

This clone was observed a single time. V and J are TRBV15 and TRBJ2-7; TRBD1 aligns across 8 bases. Trimming removed 5 bases from V and 7 bases from J; junction bases left unmatched: 7. The CDR3 sequence is 13 residues long. CDR1 is LNHNV and CDR2 is YYDKDF in the germline V gene (reference sequence). CDR3 DNA: TGTGCCACCAGCTTAACAGGGGGTCGGGAGCAGTACTTC. This encodes CATSLTGGREQYF.

This chain links TRBV2 with TRBJ2-2; 11 bases align to TRBD2. Germline trimming cut 6 bases from V and 4 bases from J; bases unmatched to any gene: 7. The CDR3 sequence is 16 residues long. The germline CDR1 and CDR2 sequences are SNHLY and FYNNEI. CDR3 DNA: TGTGCCAGCAGGATTGGGACTAGCGGATTCACCGGGGAGCTGTTTTTT. Translation: CASRIGTSGFTGELFF.

This chain joins TRBV14 and TRBJ2-1; 8 nucleotides line up with TRBD2. The CDR3 is 17 residues long. Germline trimming cut 4 bases from V and 2 bases from J; bases unmatched to any gene: 10. Germline V gene data show CDR1 as SGHDN and CDR2 as FVKESK. Here the CDR3 reads CASSPRQRELTYNEQFF. The CDR3 DNA reads TGTGCCAGCAGCCCCCGGCAGCGGGAGCTCACCTACAATGAGCAGTTCTTC.

This clone was counted once. This sequence joins TRBV7-2 and TRBJ2-1; TRBD2 agrees at 9 bases. J gave up 10 bases and V 4 bases, and 5 bases lay outside the gene matches. From germline, CDR1 is SGHTA and CDR2 FQGNSA. This CDR3 has 13 residues. CDR3: CASSSWTSAEQFF. The DNA of the CDR3 is TGTGCCAGCAGCTCTTGGACTAGCGCAGAGCAGTTCTTC.

The sample holds one count of this clone. The CDR3 nucleotides are TGTGCCAGCACCCAGTCAAGGGGACAGGGAAGGGAGATGAACACTGAAGCTTTCTTT. Translation gives CASTQSRGQGREMNTEAFF. The V call is TRBV21-1, the J call TRBJ1-1; the DNA was not compared with TRBD1, the D call given in the table. TRBV21-1 is tagged as a pseudogene. The CDR3 covers 19 residues.

CDR3 protein: CASSPDYVTDEQYF. In DNA form, the CDR3 reads TGCGCCAGCAGCCCGGACTACGTGACGGACGAGCAGTACTTC. The V and J genes are TRBV5-1 and TRBJ2-7, with D perhaps matching TRBD2 (6 bases). Trimming removed 4 bases at V and 5 bases at J, with 16 bases between. The CDR3 is 14 amino acids. The germline V gene encodes CDR1 SGHRS and CDR2 YFSETQ.

The V and J genes are TRBV4-1 and TRBJ1-5; D is perhaps TRBD1 (5 bases). Trimming shortened V by 0 bases and J by 8 bases, and 8 bases separated the two germline ends. Germline CDR1 MGHRA, CDR2 YSYEKL. The CDR3 has 13 residues. CDR3 nucleotide sequence: TGCGCCAGCAGCCAAGATTGGGGGGAGCCCCAGCATTTT. Protein sequence: CASSQDWGEPQHF.